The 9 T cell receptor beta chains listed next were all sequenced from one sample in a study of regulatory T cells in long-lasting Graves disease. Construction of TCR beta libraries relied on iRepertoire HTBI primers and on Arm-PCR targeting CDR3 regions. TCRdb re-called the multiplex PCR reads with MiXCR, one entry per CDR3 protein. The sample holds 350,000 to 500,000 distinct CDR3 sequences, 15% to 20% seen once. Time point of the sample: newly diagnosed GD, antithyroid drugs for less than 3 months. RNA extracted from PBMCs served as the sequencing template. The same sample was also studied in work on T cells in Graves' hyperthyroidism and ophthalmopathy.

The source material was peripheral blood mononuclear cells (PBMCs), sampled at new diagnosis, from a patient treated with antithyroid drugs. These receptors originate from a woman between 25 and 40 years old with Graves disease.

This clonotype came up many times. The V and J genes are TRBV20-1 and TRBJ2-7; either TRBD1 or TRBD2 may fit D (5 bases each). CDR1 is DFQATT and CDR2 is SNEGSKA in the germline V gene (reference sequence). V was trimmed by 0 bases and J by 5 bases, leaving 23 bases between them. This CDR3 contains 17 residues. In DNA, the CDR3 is TGCAGTGCTAGAGATCTAAGAGGGATCAGGGTTGAGCACGAGCAGTACTTC. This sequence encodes CSARDLRGIRVEHEQYF.

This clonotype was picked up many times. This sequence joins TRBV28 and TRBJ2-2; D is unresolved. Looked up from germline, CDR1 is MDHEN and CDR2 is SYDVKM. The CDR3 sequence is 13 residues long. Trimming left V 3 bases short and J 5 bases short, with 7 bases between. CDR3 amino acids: CASSFSATGELFF. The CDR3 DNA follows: TGTGCCAGCAGTTTCTCAGCTACCGGGGAGCTGTTTTTT.

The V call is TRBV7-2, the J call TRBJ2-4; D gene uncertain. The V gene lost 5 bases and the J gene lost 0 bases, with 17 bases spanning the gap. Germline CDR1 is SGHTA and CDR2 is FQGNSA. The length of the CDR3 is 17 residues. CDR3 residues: CASSREGPGLAKNIQYF. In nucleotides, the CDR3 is TGTGCCAGCAGCCGAGAAGGACCCGGTCTAGCCAAAAACATTCAGTACTTC.

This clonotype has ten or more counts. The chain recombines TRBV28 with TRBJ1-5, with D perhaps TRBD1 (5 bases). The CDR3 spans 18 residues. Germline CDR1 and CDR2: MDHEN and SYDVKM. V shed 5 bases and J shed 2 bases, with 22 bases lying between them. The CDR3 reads CASSRLTLLGPGNQPQHF. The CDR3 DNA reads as TGTGCCAGCAGTCGCCTTACCCTCCTGGGGCCGGGCAATCAGCCCCAGCATTTT.

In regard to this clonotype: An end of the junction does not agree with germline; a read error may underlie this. The CDR3 nucleotides read TGTGCCAGCAGTGCTTGGGAGGATACGCGGTATTTT. Residues: CASSAWEDTRYF. V is TRBV25-1 and J is TRBJ2-3; D possibly corresponds to TRBD2 (6 bases). The CDR3 consists of 12 residues. Germline CDR1 and CDR2: MGHDK and SYGVNS.

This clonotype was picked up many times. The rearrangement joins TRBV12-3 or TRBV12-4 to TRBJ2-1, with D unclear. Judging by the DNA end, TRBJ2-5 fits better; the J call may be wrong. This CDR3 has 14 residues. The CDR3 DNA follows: TGTGCCAGCAGTTTGAAGAACGTTCGTGAGACCCAGTACTTC. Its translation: CASSLKNVRETQYF.

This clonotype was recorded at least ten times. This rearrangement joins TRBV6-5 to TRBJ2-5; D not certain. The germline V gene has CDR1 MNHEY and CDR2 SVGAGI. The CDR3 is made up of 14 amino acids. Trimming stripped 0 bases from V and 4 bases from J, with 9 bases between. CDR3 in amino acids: CASSYSSSTETQYF. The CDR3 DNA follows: TGTGCCAGCAGTTACTCGTCTTCGACAGAGACCCAGTACTTC.

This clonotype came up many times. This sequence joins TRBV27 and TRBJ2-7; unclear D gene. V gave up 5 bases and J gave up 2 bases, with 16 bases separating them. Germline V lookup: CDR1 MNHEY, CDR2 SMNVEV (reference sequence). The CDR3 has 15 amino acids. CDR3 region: CASSPDRRLAYEQYF. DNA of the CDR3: TGTGCCAGCAGTCCGGACCGCCGTCTCGCCTACGAGCAGTACTTC.

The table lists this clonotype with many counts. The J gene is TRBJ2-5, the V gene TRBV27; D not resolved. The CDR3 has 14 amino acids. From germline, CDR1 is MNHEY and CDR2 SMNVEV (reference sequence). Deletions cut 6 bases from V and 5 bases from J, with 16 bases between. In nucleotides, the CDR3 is TGTGCCAGCAGCCCTGTAATTTCTGGGGAGACCCAGTACTTC. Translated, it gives CASSPVISGETQYF.